The 3 T cell receptor beta chains below were found in one sample sequenced in a study of blood T cell repertoires in COVID-19. TCRdb's table, derived via immunoSEQ multiplex PCR, lists solely in-frame clones and lacks some. The sample has approximately 190,000 clones; 82% are singletons. Sequenced input: peripheral blood. Receptor source: a woman aged 25-40 years with acute or convalescent COVID-19.

In this sample, this clone turned up once. This chain joins TRBV15 and TRBJ1-6, with 7 bases matching TRBD1. V lost 1 base and J lost 4; bases outside the gene matches: 4. The germline gives CDR1 LNHNV, CDR2 YYDKDF (reference sequence). The CDR3 spans 16 residues. The CDR3 nucleotides are TGTGCCACCAGCAGAGGCCGGGACAGATATAATTCACCCCTCCACTTT. It translates to CATSRGRDRYNSPLHF.

The V gene is TRBV4-1, the J gene TRBJ1-5, with D possibly being TRBD1 (5 bases). Germline CDR1 MGHRA, CDR2 YSYEKL. With 1 base removed from V and 3 bases from J, the gap between germline ends came to 13 bases. The CDR3 extends over 16 amino acids. The chain's CDR3 is CASSQVTRDSNQPQHF. In DNA, the CDR3 is TGCGCCAGCAGCCAAGTGACCAGGGATTCCAATCAGCCCCAGCATTTT.

The chain recombines TRBV19 with TRBJ2-3, with D tentatively TRBD2 (5 bases). From germline, CDR1 is LNHDA and CDR2 SQIVND (reference sequence). The CDR3 spans 16 residues. V was cut by 2 bases and J by 0 bases, with 12 bases left in between. The CDR3 region is CASSISRGTSTDTQYF. DNA of the CDR3: TGTGCCAGTAGTATAAGTCGGGGAACTAGCACAGATACGCAGTATTTT.